This T cell receptor beta chain was recovered during a study of monozygotic twins with inflammatory bowel disease. Findings of the study overall: Against healthy co-twins, IBD patients had lower TCRbeta diversity (measured by inverse Simpson).

TCRdb reanalyzed the 5' RACE reads and collapses them to one entry per CDR3 protein, without DNA. The table lists roughly 160,000 distinct CDR3 sequences. A note on this clonotype: Its antigen is undetermined.

Looked up from germline, CDR1 is LGHDT and CDR2 is YNNKEL (reference sequence). The CDR3 runs to 18 residues. The sequence was obtained from a human donor with ulcerative colitis or Crohn's disease, or a healthy co-twin of an affected twin (not recorded which). The chain joins TRBV3-1 to TRBJ2-5; TCRdb designates TRBD2, a call that cannot be tested without DNA. The source material was blood. The CDR3 is CASSQNGEGGAGQETQYF.